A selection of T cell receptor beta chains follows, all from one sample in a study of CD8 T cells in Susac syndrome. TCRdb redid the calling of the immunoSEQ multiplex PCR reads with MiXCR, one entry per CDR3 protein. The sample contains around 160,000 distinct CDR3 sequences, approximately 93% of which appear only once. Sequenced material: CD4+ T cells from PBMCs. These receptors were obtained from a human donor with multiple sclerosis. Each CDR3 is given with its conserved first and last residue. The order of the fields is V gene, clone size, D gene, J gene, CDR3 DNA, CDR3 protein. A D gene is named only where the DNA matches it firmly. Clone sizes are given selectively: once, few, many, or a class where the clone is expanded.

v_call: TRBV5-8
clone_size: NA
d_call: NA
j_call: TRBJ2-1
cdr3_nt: TGTGCCAGCAGCGTGATCGCCCCTTACAATGAGCAGTTCTTC
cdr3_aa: CASSVIAPYNEQFF

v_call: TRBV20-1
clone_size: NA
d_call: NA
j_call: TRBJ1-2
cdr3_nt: TGCAGTGCTAGCAGCTACTATGGCTACACCTTC
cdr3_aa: CSASSYYGYTF

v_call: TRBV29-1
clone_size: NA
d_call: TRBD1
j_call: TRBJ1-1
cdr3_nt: TGCAGCGTTGAAGAGACAGGGATGAACACTGAAGCTTTCTTT
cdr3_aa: CSVEETGMNTEAFF

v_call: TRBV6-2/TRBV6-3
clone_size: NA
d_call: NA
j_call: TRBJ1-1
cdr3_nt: TGTGCCACCAAAGAGAGGACTGAAGCTTTCTTT
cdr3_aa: CATKERTEAFF

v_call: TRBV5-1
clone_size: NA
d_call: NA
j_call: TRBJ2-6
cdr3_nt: TGCGCCAGCACGCCAACAGGGAACTCTGGGGCCAACGTCCTGACTTTC
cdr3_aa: CASTPTGNSGANVLTF

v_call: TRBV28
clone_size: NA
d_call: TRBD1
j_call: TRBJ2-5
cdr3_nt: TGTGCCAGCAGTTTGAGACAGGGGATGGAGACCCAGTACTTC
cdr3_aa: CASSLRQGMETQYF

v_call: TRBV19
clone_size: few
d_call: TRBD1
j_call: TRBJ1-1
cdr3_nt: TGTGCCAGTAGTCTTACAGGGGATACTGAAGCTTTCTTT
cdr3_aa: CASSLTGDTEAFF

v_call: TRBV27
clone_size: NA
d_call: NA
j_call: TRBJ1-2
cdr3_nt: TGTGCCAGCAGTTTTCAGGCGGACTATGGCTACACCTTC
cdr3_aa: CASSFQADYGYTF

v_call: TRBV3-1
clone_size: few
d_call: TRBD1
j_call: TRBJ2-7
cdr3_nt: TGTGCCAGCAGCCAGGACAGGATGTACGAGCAGTACTTC
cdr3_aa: CASSQDRMYEQYF

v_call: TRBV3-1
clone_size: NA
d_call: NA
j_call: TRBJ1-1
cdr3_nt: TGTGCCAGCAGGACGAAGGGTTTAGGAGCTGAAGCTTTCTTT
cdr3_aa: CASRTKGLGAEAFF

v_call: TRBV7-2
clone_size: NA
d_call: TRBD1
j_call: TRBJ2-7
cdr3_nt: TGTGCCAGCAGAAGGACAGGGGGCCCCGCACCATACGAGCAGTACTTC
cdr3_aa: CASRRTGGPAPYEQYF

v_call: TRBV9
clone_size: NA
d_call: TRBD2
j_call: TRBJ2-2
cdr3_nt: TGTGCCAGCAGCTTCCGTCGCGGGAGGAACACCGGGGAGCTGTTTTTT
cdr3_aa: CASSFRRGRNTGELFF

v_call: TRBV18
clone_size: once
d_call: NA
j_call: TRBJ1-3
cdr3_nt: TGTGCCAGCTCTTTGGACGGAGAGGGAAACACCATATATTTT
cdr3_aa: CASSLDGEGNTIYF

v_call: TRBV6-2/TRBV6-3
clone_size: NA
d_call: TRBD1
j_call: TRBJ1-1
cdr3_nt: TGTGCCAGCAACCCGGGACAGGGGGCGACTGAAGCTTTCTTT
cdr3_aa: CASNPGQGATEAFF

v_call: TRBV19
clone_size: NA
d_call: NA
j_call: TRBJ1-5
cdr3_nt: TGTGCCAGTAGTAGGTCAAGGGAAGGTCAGCCCCAGCATTTT
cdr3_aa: CASSRSREGQPQHF